The present T cell receptor beta chain was sequenced within a study of CXCR3-negative and CXCR3-positive naive CD8 T cells. A remark on this clonotype: Its matching antigen is unknown.

Per the germline V gene, CDR1 is MNHEY and CDR2 is SMNVEV (reference sequence). The CDR3 is 12 residues long. The libraries of TRB cDNA were prepared using 5' RACE with UMI labels. TCRdb derives one entry per CDR3 protein from the 5' RACE reads, leaving out DNA. Its table records 55,000 to 75,000 distinct CDR3 sequences. Broader study findings: Memory cells diverged, while naive CXCR3-positive and CXCR3-negative cells had similar TRBV-TRBJ usage. Naive cells positive for CXCR3 carried more hydrophobic TRB CDR3s than CXCR3-negative ones.

The material sequenced was naive CXCR3+ CD8+ T cells from blood. Subset defined: CD45RO-CCR7+CD27+CD95- naive CD8+ T cells expressing CXCR3 (TNR3+). This sequence joins TRBV27 and TRBJ2-3; TCRdb returns TRBD1, unconfirmable since there is no DNA. The receptor's source is a human donor in good health. Some clones in this sample may be carry-over from other donors' samples. CDR3 sequence: CASSPPTDTQYF.